This entry lists 19 T cell receptor beta chains sequenced from one sample in a study of T-cell memory formation after mild COVID-19. TCRdb reprocessed the 5' RACE reads via MiXCR and lists one record per CDR3 protein. The sample includes approximately 400,000 distinct CDR3 sequences, about a sixth of them seen just once. Sequences were obtained from PBMCs or a T cell subset sorted from them (not recorded which). The receptor set was obtained from a man between 18 and 35 years old who had mild COVID-19 (a few samples of this study predate the infection). Cell type and time point are not known.

This clonotype was seen a few times. The CDR3 is CSVLYILGNSPLHF. As DNA, the CDR3 is TGCAGCGTTTTGTACATCCTGGGAAATTCACCCCTCCACTTT. J is TRBJ1-6 and V is TRBV29-1, with no clear D. Per germline, CDR1 SQVTM and CDR2 ANQGSEA. The V gene lost 5 bases and the J gene lost 7 bases, with 15 bases spanning the gap. This CDR3 is built from 14 residues.

V gene TRBV11-2 combines with J gene TRBJ1-1, with D perhaps matching TRBD1 (5 bases). Trimming removed 5 bases at V and 4 bases at J, with 17 bases between. The CDR3 is 15 amino acids. Germline assignment: CDR1 SGHAT and CDR2 FQNNGV. The CDR3 here is CASSGGPGTGTEAFF. The CDR3 coding sequence is TGTGCCAGCAGCGGAGGTCCGGGGACGGGCACTGAAGCTTTCTTT.

V usage is TRBV11-2 and J usage is TRBJ2-3, with 9 bases matching TRBD1. The trim removed 5 bases at V and 7 bases at J, leaving 10 bases unmatched. The length of the CDR3 is 15 residues. Germline CDR1 and CDR2: SGHAT and FQNNGV. CDR3 residues: CASSPRDRERNTQYF. In DNA, the CDR3 is TGTGCCAGCAGCCCTAGGGACAGGGAGAGGAATACGCAGTATTTT.

The gene calls are TRBV9 and TRBJ2-5; no definite D call. Germline CDR1 reads SGDLS; CDR2 reads YYNGEE. This CDR3 has 14 amino acids. Trimming removed 3 bases at V and 4 bases at J, with 13 bases between. The CDR3 region is CASSAGFGAETQYF. CDR3 DNA sequence: TGTGCCAGCAGCGCAGGTTTCGGCGCAGAGACCCAGTACTTC.

V gene TRBV4-3 combines with J gene TRBJ1-5; no definite D call. V lost 3 bases to trimming and J lost 6 bases, with 15 bases between them. CDR3 length: 15 amino acids. Looked up from germline, CDR1 is LGHNA and CDR2 is YSLEER. The CDR3 coding sequence is TGCGCCAGCAGCCAGGAAGAGGGTCTCGGTCAGCCCCAGCATTTT. Protein: CASSQEEGLGQPQHF.

V usage is TRBV7-2 and J usage is TRBJ2-1, with TRBD2 matching 9 bases. The germline CDR1 and CDR2 sequences are SGHTA and FQGNSA. The ends lost 1 base at V and 6 bases at J; junction bases unmatched: 7. The CDR3 loop spans 16 amino acids. The CDR3 bases are TGTGCCAGCAGCTTAGTGGGTAGCGGGGGATCCAATGAGCAGTTCTTC. This translates into CASSLVGSGGSNEQFF.

This clonotype was counted only a few times. The genes are TRBV9 and TRBJ2-3, with D possibly being TRBD2 (7 bases). The CDR3 sequence is 16 residues long. Trimming removed 4 bases at V and 0 bases at J, with 15 bases between. Germline assignment: CDR1 SGDLS and CDR2 YYNGEE. The CDR3 DNA is TGTGCCAGCAGCCGTCAAGGGGGGGTCAGCACAGATACGCAGTATTTT. Protein product: CASSRQGGVSTDTQYF.

The chain is built from TRBV7-3 and TRBJ2-7, with TRBD2 as a possible D gene (6 bases). The CDR3 is 15 amino acids. Germline loops: CDR1 SGHTA, CDR2 FQGTGA. V dropped 2 bases and J dropped 3 bases, with 14 bases sitting between them. The CDR3 DNA sequence: TGTGCCAGCAGCTTAGACGGAGGGGCTGGCTACGAGCAGTACTTC. This sequence encodes CASSLDGGAGYEQYF.

This clonotype appeared a few times. J is TRBJ2-3 and V is TRBV13; D remains unclear. The CDR3 loop spans 13 amino acids. The V gene's germline CDR1 is PRHDT and CDR2 FYEKMQ (reference sequence). Trimming stripped 4 bases from V and 5 bases from J, with 10 bases between. The CDR3 bases are TGTGCCAGCAGCTCCCCCCTTCGAGATACGCAGTATTTT. This codes for CASSSPLRDTQYF.

This clonotype came up a few times. The genes are TRBV4-1 and TRBJ1-1; 9 bases are a match to TRBD1. From germline, CDR1 is MGHRA and CDR2 YSYEKL. The length of the CDR3 is 14 residues. V gave up 3 bases and J gave up 5 bases; unmatched junction bases: 4. The CDR3 sequence: CASSQGQGWTEAFF. The CDR3, as DNA: TGCGCCAGCAGCCAGGGACAGGGTTGGACTGAAGCTTTCTTT.

This clonotype was observed a few times. The chain employs TRBV7-3 and TRBJ2-3; TRBD1 agrees at 7 bases. V was clipped by 5 bases and J by 3 bases; unmatched bases: 8. This CDR3 is built from 15 residues. CDR1 and CDR2 from the germline V gene are SGHTA and FQGTGA. The chain's CDR3 is CASSQTGQLTDTQYF. The CDR3 coding sequence is TGTGCCAGCAGCCAGACGGGACAGTTAACAGATACGCAGTATTTT.

The chain carries TRBV5-1 and TRBJ2-1; tentatively, D is TRBD1 (6 bases). V shed 1 base and J shed 0 bases, with 17 bases lying between them. The CDR3 is 18 residues long. Germline lookup yields CDR1 SGHRS and CDR2 YFSETQ. The CDR3 is CASSLRIVGATSYNEQFF. The CDR3 nucleotides read TGCGCCAGCAGCTTGCGGATTGTGGGGGCCACCTCCTACAATGAGCAGTTCTTC.

Only a few counts were recorded for this clonotype. The chain couples TRBV18 to TRBJ1-6, with a possible D match to TRBD1 (5 bases). Germline V CDR1 and CDR2: KGHSH, LQKENI. The CDR3 is 16 residues long. V was cut by 3 bases and J by 9 bases, with 18 bases left in between. The DNA for the CDR3 is TGTGCCAGCTCACCTTCTGAACAGGCTGGGGGTTCACCCCTCCACTTT. Protein sequence: CASSPSEQAGGSPLHF.

This rearrangement joins TRBV5-1 to TRBJ2-5; the match to TRBD2 covers 13 bases. CDR1 is SGHRS and CDR2 is YFSETQ in the germline V gene. The CDR3 runs to 15 residues. Trimming at V came to 4 bases and at J to 4 bases, leaving 4 bases not matched to a gene. The CDR3 is CASSLGTSGAETQYF. The CDR3 DNA reads as TGCGCCAGCAGCCTAGGGACTAGCGGGGCAGAGACCCAGTACTTC.

This clonotype was seen a few times. The CDR3 here is CASSVDPTGGNGYTF. As DNA, the CDR3 is TGTGCCAGCAGCGTAGATCCGACAGGGGGGAATGGCTACACCTTC. The chain carries TRBV9 and TRBJ1-2; 9 positions agree with TRBD1. The V segment lost 0 bases and the J segment 6 bases; nucleotides outside the gene matches: 6. The CDR3 is made up of 15 amino acids. The germline gives CDR1 SGDLS, CDR2 YYNGEE.

The chain links TRBV7-9 to TRBJ1-6, with 7 positions matching TRBD1. The germline gives CDR1 SEHNR, CDR2 FQNEAQ (reference sequence). Losses at the gene ends were 5 bases for V and 9 bases for J; bases not matched to a gene: 7. The CDR3 is 14 amino acids. The CDR3 reads CASSPLGGGSPLHF. CDR3 sequence (DNA): TGTGCCAGCAGCCCTCTAGGGGGCGGTTCACCCCTCCACTTT.

This clonotype showed up just once. The chain joins TRBV7-2 to TRBJ2-5; 13 bases agree with TRBD2. There are 17 residues in the CDR3. CDR1 and CDR2 from the germline V gene are SGHTA and FQGNSA. V dropped 1 base and J dropped 7; count of bases not matched to a gene: 9. CDR3 nucleotides: TGTGCCAGCAGCTTAGGTTCGGGGACTAGCGGGGCCCGGACCCAGTACTTC. Amino acids: CASSLGSGTSGARTQYF.

V usage is TRBV4-2 and J usage is TRBJ2-1; TRBD2 is a possible D gene (6 bases). V lost 7 bases and J lost 10, with 20 bases in between. The germline V gene has CDR1 LGHNA and CDR2 YNFKEQ. There are 14 residues in the CDR3. The CDR3 here is CASTPGLSLEEQFF. CDR3 DNA sequence: TGTGCCAGCACCCCGGGACTCTCCTTGGAGGAGCAGTTCTTC.

This clonotype turned up a few times. The V call is TRBV2, the J call TRBJ1-2, with D maybe TRBD1 (5 bases). The CDR3 contains 14 residues. From germline, CDR1 is SNHLY and CDR2 FYNNEI. The germline V and J ends were trimmed by 6 bases and 4 bases, with 15 bases remaining between them. The CDR3 region has the DNA TGTGCCAGCAGGCGGGGCGTAGAGGGCTATGGCTACACCTTC. This translates into CASRRGVEGYGYTF.